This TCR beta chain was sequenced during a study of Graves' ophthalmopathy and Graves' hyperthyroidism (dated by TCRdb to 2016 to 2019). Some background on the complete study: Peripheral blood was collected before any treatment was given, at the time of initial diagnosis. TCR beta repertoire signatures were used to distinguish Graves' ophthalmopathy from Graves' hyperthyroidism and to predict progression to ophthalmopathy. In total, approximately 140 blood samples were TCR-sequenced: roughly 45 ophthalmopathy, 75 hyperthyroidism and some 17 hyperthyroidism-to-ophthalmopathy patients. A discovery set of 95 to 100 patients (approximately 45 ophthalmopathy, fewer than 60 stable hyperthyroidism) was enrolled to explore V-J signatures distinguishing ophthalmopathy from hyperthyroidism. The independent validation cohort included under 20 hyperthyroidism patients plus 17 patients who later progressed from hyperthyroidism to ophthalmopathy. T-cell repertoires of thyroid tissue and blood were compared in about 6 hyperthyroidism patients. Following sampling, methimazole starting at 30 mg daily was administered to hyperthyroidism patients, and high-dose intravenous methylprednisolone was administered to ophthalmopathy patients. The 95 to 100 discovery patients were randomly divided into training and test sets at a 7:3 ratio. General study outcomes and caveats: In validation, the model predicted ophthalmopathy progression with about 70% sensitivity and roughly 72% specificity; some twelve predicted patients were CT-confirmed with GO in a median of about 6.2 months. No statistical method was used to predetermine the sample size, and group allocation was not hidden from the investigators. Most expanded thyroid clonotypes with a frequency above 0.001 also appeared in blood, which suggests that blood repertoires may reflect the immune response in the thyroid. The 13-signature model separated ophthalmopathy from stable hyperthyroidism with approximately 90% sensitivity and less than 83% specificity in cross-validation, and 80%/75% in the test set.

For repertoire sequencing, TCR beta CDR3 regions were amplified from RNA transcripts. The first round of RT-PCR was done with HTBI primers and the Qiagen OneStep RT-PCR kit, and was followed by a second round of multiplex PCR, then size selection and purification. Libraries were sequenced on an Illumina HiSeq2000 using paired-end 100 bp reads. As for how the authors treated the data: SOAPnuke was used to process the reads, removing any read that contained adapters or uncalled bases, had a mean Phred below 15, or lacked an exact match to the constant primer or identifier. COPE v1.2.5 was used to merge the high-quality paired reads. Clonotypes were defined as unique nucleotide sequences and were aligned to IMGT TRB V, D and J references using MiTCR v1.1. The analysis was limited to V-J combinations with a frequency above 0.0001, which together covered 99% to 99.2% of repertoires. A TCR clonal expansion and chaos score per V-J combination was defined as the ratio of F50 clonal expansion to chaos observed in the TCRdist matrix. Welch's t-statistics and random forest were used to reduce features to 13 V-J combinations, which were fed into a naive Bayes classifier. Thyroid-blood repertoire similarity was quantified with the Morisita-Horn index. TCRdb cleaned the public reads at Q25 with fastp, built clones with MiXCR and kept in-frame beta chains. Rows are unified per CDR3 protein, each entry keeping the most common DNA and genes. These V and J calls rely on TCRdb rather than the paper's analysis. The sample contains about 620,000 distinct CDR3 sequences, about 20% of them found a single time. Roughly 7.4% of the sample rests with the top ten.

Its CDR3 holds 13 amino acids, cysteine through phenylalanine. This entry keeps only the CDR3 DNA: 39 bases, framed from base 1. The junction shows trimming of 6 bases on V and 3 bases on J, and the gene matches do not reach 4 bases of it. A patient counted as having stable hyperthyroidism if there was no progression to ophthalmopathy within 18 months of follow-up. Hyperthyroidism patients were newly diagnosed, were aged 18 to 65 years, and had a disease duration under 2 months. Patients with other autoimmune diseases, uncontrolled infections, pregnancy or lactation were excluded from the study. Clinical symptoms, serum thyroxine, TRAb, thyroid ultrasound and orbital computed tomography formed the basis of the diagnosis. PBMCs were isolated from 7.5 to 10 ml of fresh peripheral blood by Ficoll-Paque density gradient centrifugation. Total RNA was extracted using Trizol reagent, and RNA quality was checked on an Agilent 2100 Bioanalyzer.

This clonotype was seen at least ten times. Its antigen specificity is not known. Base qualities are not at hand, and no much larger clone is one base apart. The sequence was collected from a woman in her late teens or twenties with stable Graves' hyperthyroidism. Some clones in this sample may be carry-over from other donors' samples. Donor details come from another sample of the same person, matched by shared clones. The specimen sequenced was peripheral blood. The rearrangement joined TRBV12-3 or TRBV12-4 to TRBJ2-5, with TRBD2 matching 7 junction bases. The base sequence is TGTGCCAGCAGACTTACTAGCGAAGAGACCCAGTACTTC. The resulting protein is CASRLTSEETQYF.